Listed below are T cell receptor beta chains from one sample, sequenced in a study of cytomegalovirus exposure and HLA in healthy donors. The table came from immunoSEQ multiplex PCR; TCRdb's copy has only in-frame clones and leaves some out. The sample consists of some 110,000 clones, 80% of them appearing once. The sequenced sample consisted of PBMCs. The receptors were sampled from a man aged 25 to 40 in good health and CMV-seropositive. Both conserved end residues are part of each CDR3. A D gene is named only where the DNA matches it firmly. Size tells how often a clone was seen (once, few, many) or the class of an expanded clone, and some rows leave it out.

CASSQYQGGEQYF TGTGCCAGCAGCCAATACCAGGGGGGCGAGCAGTACTTC . TRBV14 . TRBJ2-7
CSSSLLKGEAFF TGTTCCAGCAGCTTACTAAAGGGGGAAGCTTTCTTT . TRBV7-9 . TRBJ1-1
CASSFTTGYEQYF TGTGCCAGCAGTTTTACCACCGGCTACGAGCAGTACTTC . TRBV27 . TRBJ2-7
CASSLAIAGGNTDTQYF TGCGCCAGCAGCTTGGCCATTGCGGGGGGGAACACAGATACGCAGTATTTT TRBD2 TRBV5-1 . TRBJ2-3
CASTSIPRGAAHGYTF TGTGCCAGCACCTCGATACCCAGGGGCGCGGCGCATGGCTACACCTTC . TRBV7-3 . TRBJ1-2
CASSQPGTGRETQYF TGCGCCAGCAGCCAACCGGGGACAGGCAGGGAGACCCAGTACTTC TRBD1 TRBV4-1 . TRBJ2-5
CASSLREGEDTQYF TGCGCCAGCAGCCTCAGGGAGGGGGAGGATACGCAGTATTTT . TRBV4-3 few TRBJ2-3
CASSRRLAGEYEQYF TGCGCCAGCAGCCGCCGACTAGCGGGGGAGTACGAGCAGTACTTC TRBD2 TRBV4-3 . TRBJ2-7
CASSQTGGNGELFF TGCGCCAGCAGCCAAACCGGGGGGAACGGGGAGCTGTTTTTT TRBD2 TRBV4-3 . TRBJ2-2
CASTSGDYSNQPQHF TGTGCCAGCACCTCGGGGGACTATAGCAATCAGCCCCAGCATTTT . TRBV28 . TRBJ1-5
CAILTSGGQETQYF TGTGCCATCCTGACTAGCGGGGGACAAGAGACCCAGTACTTC TRBD2 TRBV2 . TRBJ2-5
CASTSGDTGELFF TGTGCCAGCACTAGCGGGGACACCGGGGAGCTGTTTTTT TRBD2 TRBV6-4 . TRBJ2-2
CASSYTLRAGYTEAFF TGTGCCAGCAGTTACACCCTGCGGGCTGGCTACACTGAAGCTTTCTTT . TRBV6-5 . TRBJ1-1
CASSQDRPDTQYF TGCGCCAGCAGCCAAGACAGGCCAGATACGCAGTATTTT . TRBV4-3 . TRBJ2-3
CASSQELTSGGSTDTQYF TGTGCCAGCAGCCAAGAACTAACTAGCGGGGGGAGCACAGATACGCAGTATTTT TRBD2 TRBV4-2 . TRBJ2-3
CASSLTRTTQETQYF TGTGCCAGCAGCTTGACCCGGACTACACAAGAGACCCAGTACTTC . TRBV5-8 few TRBJ2-5
CASSDSGGRYEQYF TGTGCCAGCAGTGATTCGGGGGGCAGGTACGAGCAGTACTTC . TRBV2 . TRBJ2-7
CATSLLNTGELFF TGTGCCACCAGCCTGTTGAACACCGGGGAGCTGTTTTTT . TRBV15 . TRBJ2-2
CASKTGGQGTEAFF TGTGCCAGTAAGACAGGGGGCCAGGGCACTGAAGCTTTCTTT TRBD1 TRBV19 . TRBJ1-1
CASSERTGVADTQYF TGTGCCAGCAGTGAAAGGACAGGGGTGGCAGATACGCAGTATTTT TRBD1 TRBV6-1 . TRBJ2-3
CASSQEGGGQGRSPLHF TGCGCCAGCAGCCAAGAAGGTGGGGGACAGGGTAGGTCACCCCTCCACTTT TRBD1 TRBV4-1 . TRBJ1-6
CASSQEAGQGNGYTF TGCGCCAGCAGCCAAGAGGCAGGACAGGGGAATGGCTACACCTTC TRBD1 TRBV4-3 . TRBJ1-2
CASKPQQGAREQYF TGTGCCAGCAAGCCTCAACAGGGGGCAAGGGAGCAGTACTTC TRBD1 TRBV2 . TRBJ2-7
CAIMGGDGKTQYF TGTGCCATCATGGGGGGGGACGGAAAGACCCAGTACTTC TRBD2 TRBV10-3 few TRBJ2-5
CASRTGRVGGEQFF TGTGCCAGCAGAACAGGACGGGTGGGAGGTGAGCAGTTCTTC . TRBV6-6 . TRBJ2-1
CASTPGGQANYGYTF TGTGCCAGCACCCCAGGAGGACAGGCGAACTATGGCTACACCTTC TRBD1 TRBV5-4 . TRBJ1-2